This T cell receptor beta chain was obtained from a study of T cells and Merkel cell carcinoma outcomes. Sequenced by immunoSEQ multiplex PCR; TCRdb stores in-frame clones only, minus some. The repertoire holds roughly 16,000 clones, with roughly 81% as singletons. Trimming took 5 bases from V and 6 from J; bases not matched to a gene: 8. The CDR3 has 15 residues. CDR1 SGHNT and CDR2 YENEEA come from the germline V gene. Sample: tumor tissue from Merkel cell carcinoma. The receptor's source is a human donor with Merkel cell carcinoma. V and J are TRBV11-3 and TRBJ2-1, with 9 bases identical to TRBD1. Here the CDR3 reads CASSQTGGLFNEQFF. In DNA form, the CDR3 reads TGTGCCAGCAGCCAGACAGGGGGGCTCTTCAATGAGCAGTTCTTC.